Each of the 13 T cell receptor beta chains below was sequenced from the same sample in a study of shared clonotypes between healthy human individuals. Assay: immunoSEQ multiplex PCR; the TCRdb copy retains only in-frame clones and omits some. The table shows about 460,000 clones, with 75% to 80% occurring only once. Sequenced input: PBMCs. These receptor sequences come from a woman in her 40s in good health. Some clones in this sample may be carry-over from other donors' samples.

Comments on this clone: A far larger clone is off by one base, so a read error is likely. The rearrangement joins TRBV4-3 to TRBJ2-7, with a weak D call TRBD1 (6 bases). CDR3 length equals 16 residues. Germline V gene data show CDR1 as LGHNA and CDR2 as YSLEER. The V gene lost 0 bases and the J gene lost 2 bases, with 14 bases spanning the gap. CDR3 sequence: CASSQDRGTKPYEQYF. DNA of the CDR3: TGCGCCAGCAGCCAAGATCGAGGGACAAAGCCCTACGAGCAGTACTTC.

As regards this clone: This may come from a read error, since a much larger clone is one base off. The gene calls are TRBV11-2 and TRBJ2-1; TRBD2 matches 10 bases. Germline CDR1 and CDR2: SGHAT and FQNNGV. CDR3 length equals 17 residues. CDR3 amino acids: CAGSAQATSGKYNEQFF. As DNA, the CDR3 is TGTGCCGGCAGCGCCCAGGCTACTAGCGGGAAATACAATGAGCAGTTCTTC.

The rearrangement links TRBV19 to TRBJ1-1; D gene uncertain. CDR1 is LNHDA and CDR2 is SQIVND in the germline V gene (reference sequence). Trimming cost V 2 bases and J 3 bases, with 7 bases left between them. CDR3 length equals 13 residues. CDR3 region: CASSIRVDTEAFF. CDR3 nucleotides: TGTGCCAGTAGTATAAGGGTAGACACTGAAGCTTTCTTT. The variable domain in full, with the rest retrieved from reference TRBV19 and TRBJ1-1, is DGGITQSPKYLFRKEGQNVTLSCEQNLNHDAMYWYRQDPGQGLRLIYYSQIVNDFQKGDIAEGYSVSREKKESFPLTVTSAQKNPTAFYLCASSIRVDTEAFFGQGTRLTVV.

V usage is TRBV5-1 and J usage is TRBJ2-5; 8 nucleotides agree with TRBD1. Germline CDR1 reads SGHRS; CDR2 reads YFSETQ. Losses at the gene ends were 3 bases for V and 1 base for J; bases not matched to a gene: 2. The CDR3 extends over 14 amino acids. CDR3 coding DNA: TGCGCCAGCAGCTGGGGGACAGGCCAAGAGACCCAGTACTTC. It translates to CASSWGTGQETQYF.

CDR3 DNA sequence: TGTGCCAGCAGTTTATGGGCCGGGACAGCGAACACCGGGGAGCTGTTTTTT. Translating gives CASSLWAGTANTGELFF. This rearrangement joins TRBV28 to TRBJ2-2; 7 nucleotides line up with TRBD1. The CDR3 runs to 17 residues. From germline, CDR1 is MDHEN and CDR2 SYDVKM. The V and J ends lost 0 bases and 0 bases, in that order; junction bases with no gene match: 4.

This clone appeared once. The V and J genes are TRBV7-8 and TRBJ1-3, with 9 positions matching TRBD1. The V and J ends lost 5 bases and 4 bases, in that order; junction bases with no gene match: 12. CDR1 and CDR2 (germline): SGHVS, FQNEAQ. The CDR3 loop spans 17 amino acids. CDR3 sequence: CASSTSRTGELGNTIYF. The CDR3 DNA reads as TGTGCCAGCAGCACCTCGCGGACAGGGGAACTCGGAAACACCATATATTTT.

This chain uses TRBV7-3 with TRBJ2-2, with unresolved D. Germline CDR1 is SGHTA and CDR2 is FQGTGA. Trimming cost V 1 base and J 2 bases, with 11 bases left between them. CDR3 size: 16 residues. CDR3 amino acids: CASSLSQAVNTGELFF. The CDR3 nucleotides read TGTGCCAGCAGCTTAAGTCAAGCCGTAAACACCGGGGAGCTGTTTTTT.

Points on this clone: A read error is the likely source, as a far larger clone sits one nucleotide away. V gene TRBV7-2 combines with J gene TRBJ2-7, with 8 bases aligning to TRBD2. The germline V gene has CDR1 SGHTA and CDR2 FQGNSA. Trimming cost V 5 bases and J 6 bases; bases outside gene matches: 12. The CDR3 length is 15 residues. CDR3 nucleotide sequence: TGTGCCAGCAGCCTATGGACTAGCCGACCCTGCGAGCAGTACTTC. Translating it yields CASSLWTSRPCEQYF.

J is TRBJ2-7 and V is TRBV30, with a tentative D call TRBD1 (6 bases). With 3 bases removed from V and 4 bases from J, the gap between germline ends came to 10 bases. The CDR3 has 12 residues. From germline, CDR1 is GTSNPN and CDR2 SVGIG (reference sequence). The CDR3 bases are TGTGCCTGGAGGGGGGACAAGTACGAGCAGTACTTC. This sequence encodes CAWRGDKYEQYF.

The chain combines TRBV19 with TRBJ2-1, with 13 bases fitting TRBD2. Trimming cost V 7 bases and J 14 bases; bases outside gene matches: 20. The CDR3 covers 17 residues. Germline CDR1 is LNHDA and CDR2 is SQIVND (reference sequence). CDR3 loop: CASTPGLAGKMSAGEFF. In nucleotides, the CDR3 is TGTGCCAGTACTCCGGGACTAGCGGGAAAAATGAGCGCGGGCGAGTTCTTC.

DNA of the CDR3: TGTGCTCGAACTAACAGGGCTAACACTGAAGCTTTCTTT. Translation gives CARTNRANTEAFF. The chain has TRBV10-3 and TRBJ1-1; possible D gene TRBD1, 6 bases. The CDR3 covers 13 residues. Germline V CDR1 and CDR2: ENHRY, SYGVKD.

The chain uses TRBV11-1 and TRBJ2-3, with D possibly matching TRBD2 (6 bases). The CDR3 is 16 amino acids. Trimming removed 4 bases from V and 4 bases from J, with 18 bases in between. Germline loops: CDR1 SGHAT, CDR2 FQDESV (reference sequence). The CDR3 DNA reads TGTGCCAGCAGCTCCGGGGGTAGTTTAAGTCCAGATACGCAGTATTTT. Amino acid sequence: CASSSGGSLSPDTQYF.

This clone was detected ten times or more. The rearrangement links TRBV6-5 to TRBJ1-3, with D possibly being TRBD1 (5 bases). The germline V gene encodes CDR1 MNHEY and CDR2 SVGAGI. This CDR3 has 16 amino acids. Trimming removed 2 bases at V and 0 bases at J, with 11 bases between. CDR3 residues: CASSYGAGSSGNTIYF. The DNA of the CDR3 is TGTGCCAGCAGTTACGGGGCAGGGAGCTCTGGAAACACCATATATTTT.